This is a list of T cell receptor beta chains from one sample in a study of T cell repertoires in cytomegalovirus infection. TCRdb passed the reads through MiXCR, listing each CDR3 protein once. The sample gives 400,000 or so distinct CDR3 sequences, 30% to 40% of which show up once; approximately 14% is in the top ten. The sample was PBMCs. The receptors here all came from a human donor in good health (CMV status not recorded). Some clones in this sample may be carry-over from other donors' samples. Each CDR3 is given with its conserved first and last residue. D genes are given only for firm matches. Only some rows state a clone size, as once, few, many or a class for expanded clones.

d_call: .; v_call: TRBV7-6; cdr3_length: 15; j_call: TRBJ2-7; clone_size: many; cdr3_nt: TGTGCCAGCAGTGGGGAGGTCGGACAGTCCTACGAGCAGTACTTC; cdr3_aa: CASSGEVGQSYEQYF
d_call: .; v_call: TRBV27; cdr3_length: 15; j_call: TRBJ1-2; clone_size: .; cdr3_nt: TGTGCCAGCAGTCCCACCCTCGACCGATACTATGGCTACACCTTC; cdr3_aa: CASSPTLDRYYGYTF
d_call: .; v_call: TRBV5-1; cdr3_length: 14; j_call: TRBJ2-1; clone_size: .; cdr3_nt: TGCGCCAGCAGCCCCCGTGCCCCTGCAAATGAGCAGTTCTTC; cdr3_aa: CASSPRAPANEQFF
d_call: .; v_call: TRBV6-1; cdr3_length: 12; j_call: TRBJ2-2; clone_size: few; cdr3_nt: TGTGCCAGCCGACTAGATTCCGGGGAGCTGTTTTTT; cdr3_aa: CASRLDSGELFF
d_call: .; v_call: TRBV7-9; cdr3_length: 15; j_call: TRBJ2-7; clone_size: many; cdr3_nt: TGTGCCAGCAGCTTAGAAGGAGTAAGATCCTACGAGCAGTACTTC; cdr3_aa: CASSLEGVRSYEQYF
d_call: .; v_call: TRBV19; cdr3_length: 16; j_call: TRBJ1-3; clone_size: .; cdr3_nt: TGTGCCAGTAGTATCACGAGGGGGAAGAATGGAAACACCATATATTTT; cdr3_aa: CASSITRGKNGNTIYF
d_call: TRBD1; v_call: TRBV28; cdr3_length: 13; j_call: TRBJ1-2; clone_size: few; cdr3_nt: TGTGCCAGCAGACGACAGGGGGCGCAAGGCTACACCTTC; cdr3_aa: CASRRQGAQGYTF
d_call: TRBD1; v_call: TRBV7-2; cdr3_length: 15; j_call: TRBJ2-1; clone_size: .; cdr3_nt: TGTGCCAGCAGCTCCTCCGGGACAGGGATGAATGAGCAGTTCTTC; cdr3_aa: CASSSSGTGMNEQFF
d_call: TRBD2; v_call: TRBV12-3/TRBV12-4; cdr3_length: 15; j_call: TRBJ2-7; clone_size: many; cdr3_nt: TGTGCCAGCAGGTTCAGCGGGGGAGCCACCTACGAGCAGTACTTC; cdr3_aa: CASRFSGGATYEQYF
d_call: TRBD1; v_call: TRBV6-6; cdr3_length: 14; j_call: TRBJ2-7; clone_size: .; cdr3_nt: TGTGCCAGCAGTCAAAGGACAGGGCCCTACGAGCAGTACTTC; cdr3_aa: CASSQRTGPYEQYF
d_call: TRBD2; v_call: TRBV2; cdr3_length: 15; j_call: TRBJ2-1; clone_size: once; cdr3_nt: TGTGCCAGCAGCTCGGGACTAGCGGGGGGTCATGAGCAGTTCTTC; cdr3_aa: CASSSGLAGGHEQFF
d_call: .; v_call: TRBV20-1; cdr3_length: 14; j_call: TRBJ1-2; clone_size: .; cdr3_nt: TGCAGTGCTTCCGGGACACCGACTAACTATGGCTACACCTTC; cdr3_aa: CSASGTPTNYGYTF
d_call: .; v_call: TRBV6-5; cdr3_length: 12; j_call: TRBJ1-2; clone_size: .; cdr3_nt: TGTGCCAGCAGTACACGGACAAATGGCTACACCTTC; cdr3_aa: CASSTRTNGYTF
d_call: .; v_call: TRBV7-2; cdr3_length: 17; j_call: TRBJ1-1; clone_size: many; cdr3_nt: TGTGCCAGCAGCTTAGAGCTTGTTGGACAGTCGAACACTGAAGCTTTCTTT; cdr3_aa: CASSLELVGQSNTEAFF
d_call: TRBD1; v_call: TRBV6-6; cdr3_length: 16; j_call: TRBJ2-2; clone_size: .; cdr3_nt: TGTGCCAGCACACCAAAACTAGGACAGGGCATGGGGGAGCTGTTTTTT; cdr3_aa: CASTPKLGQGMGELFF
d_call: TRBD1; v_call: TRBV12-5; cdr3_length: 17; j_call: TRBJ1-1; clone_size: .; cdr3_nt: TGTGCTAGTGGTTTGGTACAAAAGGACAGGCTGAACACTGAAGCTTTCTTT; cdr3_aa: CASGLVQKDRLNTEAFF
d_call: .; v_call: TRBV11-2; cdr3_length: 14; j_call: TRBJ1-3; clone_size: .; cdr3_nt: TGTGCCAGCAGCCTCGACAGGACCTTAAACACCATATATTTT; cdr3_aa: CASSLDRTLNTIYF
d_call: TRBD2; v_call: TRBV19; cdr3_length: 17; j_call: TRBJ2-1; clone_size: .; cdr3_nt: TGTGCCAGTAGTATGGGTGGGACTAGCGGGGGATACAATGAGCAGTTCTTC; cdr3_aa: CASSMGGTSGGYNEQFF
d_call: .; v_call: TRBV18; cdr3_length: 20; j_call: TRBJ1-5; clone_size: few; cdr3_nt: TGTGCCAGCTCACCGGACCCGAATTGGACGGAAATTTATAGCAATCAGCCCCAGCATTTT; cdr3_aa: CASSPDPNWTEIYSNQPQHF
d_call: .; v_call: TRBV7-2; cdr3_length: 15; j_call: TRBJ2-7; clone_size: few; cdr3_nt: TGTGCCAGCAGCTTAGGAGGCCAAACCTCCTACGAGCAGTACTTC; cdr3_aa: CASSLGGQTSYEQYF
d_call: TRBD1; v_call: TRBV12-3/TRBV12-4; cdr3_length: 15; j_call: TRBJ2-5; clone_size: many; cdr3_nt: TGTGCCAGCAGTTCCGGGACAGGGGGCCGTGAGACCCAGTACTTC; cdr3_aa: CASSSGTGGRETQYF
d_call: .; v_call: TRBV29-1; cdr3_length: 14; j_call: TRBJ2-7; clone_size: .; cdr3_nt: TGCAGCGTTGAATCTTTGGGGACACCCTACGAGCAGTACTTC; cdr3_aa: CSVESLGTPYEQYF
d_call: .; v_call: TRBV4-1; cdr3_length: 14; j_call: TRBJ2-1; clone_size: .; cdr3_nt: TGCGCCAACAGACAGGTTATAACCTACAATGAGCAGTTCTTC; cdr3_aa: CANRQVITYNEQFF
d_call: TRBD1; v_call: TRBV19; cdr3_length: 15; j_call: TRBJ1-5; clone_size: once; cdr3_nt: TGTGCCAGTGGGGAACCGGGACAGGGTCAACAGCCCCAGCATTTT; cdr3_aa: CASGEPGQGQQPQHF
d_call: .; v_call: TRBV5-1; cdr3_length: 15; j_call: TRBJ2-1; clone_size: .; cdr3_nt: TGCGCCAGCAGCTTTGTTTCTTCTTCCTACAATGAGCAGTTCTTC; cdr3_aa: CASSFVSSSYNEQFF
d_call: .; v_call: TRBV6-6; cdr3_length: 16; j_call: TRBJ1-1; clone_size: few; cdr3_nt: TGTGCCAGCAGTAACACAGGGTCTGTAATGAACACTGAAGCTTTCTTT; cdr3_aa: CASSNTGSVMNTEAFF
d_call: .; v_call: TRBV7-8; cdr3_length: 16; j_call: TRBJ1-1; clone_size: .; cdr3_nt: TGTGCCAGCAGCTTAGGTGCCAGCCGCTTGAACACTGAAGCTTTCTTT; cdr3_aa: CASSLGASRLNTEAFF
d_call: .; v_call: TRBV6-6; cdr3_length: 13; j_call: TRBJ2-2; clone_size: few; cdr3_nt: TGTGCCAGCAGTTACCGGGAAAAGGGGGAGCTGTTTTTT; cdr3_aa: CASSYREKGELFF
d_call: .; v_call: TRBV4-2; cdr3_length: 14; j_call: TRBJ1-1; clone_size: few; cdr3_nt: TGTGCCAGCAGCCAAGGGGGCGACAACACTGAAGCTTTCTTT; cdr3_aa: CASSQGGDNTEAFF
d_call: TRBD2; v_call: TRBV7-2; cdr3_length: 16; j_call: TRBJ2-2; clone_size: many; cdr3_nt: TGTGCCAGCAGCTTAGTTGGCGGGGGGCCACCCGGGGAGCTGTTTTTT; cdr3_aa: CASSLVGGGPPGELFF
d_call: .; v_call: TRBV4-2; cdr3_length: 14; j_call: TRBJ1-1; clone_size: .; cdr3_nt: TGTTCCAGCAGCCAAGATTCCATGAACACTGAAGCTTTCTTT; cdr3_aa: CSSSQDSMNTEAFF
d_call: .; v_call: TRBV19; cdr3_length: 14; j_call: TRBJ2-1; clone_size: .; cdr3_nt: TGTGCCAGTAAAAGGGAACCTTACGACAATGAGCAGTTCTTC; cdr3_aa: CASKREPYDNEQFF
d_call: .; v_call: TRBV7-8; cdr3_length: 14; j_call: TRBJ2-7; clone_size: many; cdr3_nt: TGTGCCAGCAGCAATCCGGGTCAGGTTGACGAGCAGTACTTC; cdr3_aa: CASSNPGQVDEQYF
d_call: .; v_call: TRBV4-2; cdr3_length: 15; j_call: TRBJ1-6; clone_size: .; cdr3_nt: TGTGCCAGCAGCCAAGAACAAGGACTGGATTCACCCCTCCACTTT; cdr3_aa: CASSQEQGLDSPLHF
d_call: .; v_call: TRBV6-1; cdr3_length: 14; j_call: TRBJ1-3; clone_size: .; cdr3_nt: TGTGCCAGCATTGAAGCGATAGTGGCCAACACCATATATTTT; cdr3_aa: CASIEAIVANTIYF
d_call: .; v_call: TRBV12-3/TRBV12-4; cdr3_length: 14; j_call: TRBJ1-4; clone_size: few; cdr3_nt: TGTGCCAGCAGATTGGCTGTGACTAATGAAAAACTGTTTTTT; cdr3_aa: CASRLAVTNEKLFF
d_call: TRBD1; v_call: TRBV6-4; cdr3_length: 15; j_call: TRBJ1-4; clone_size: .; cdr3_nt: TGTGCCAGCAGCGTCCAACAGGGGACTAATGAAAAACTGTTTTTT; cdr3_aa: CASSVQQGTNEKLFF
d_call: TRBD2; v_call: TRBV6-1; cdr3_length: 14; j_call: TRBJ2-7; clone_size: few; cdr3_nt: TGTGCCAGCAGAACCGGGACTAGCGGTTACGAGCAGTACTTC; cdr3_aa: CASRTGTSGYEQYF
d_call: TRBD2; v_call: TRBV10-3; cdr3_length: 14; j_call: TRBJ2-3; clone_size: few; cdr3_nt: TGTGCCATCGGGCTAGCGGGAGCCACAGATACGCAGTATTTT; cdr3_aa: CAIGLAGATDTQYF
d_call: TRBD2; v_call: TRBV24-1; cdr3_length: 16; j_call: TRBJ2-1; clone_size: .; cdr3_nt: TGTGCCACCAGTGACCGTAGCGGGGGGGTCTACAATGAGCAGTTCTTC; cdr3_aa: CATSDRSGGVYNEQFF
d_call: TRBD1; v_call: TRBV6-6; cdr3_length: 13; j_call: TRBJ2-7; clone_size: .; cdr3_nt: TGTGCCAGCGCGGGACAGGACGGCTACGAGCAGTACTTC; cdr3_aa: CASAGQDGYEQYF
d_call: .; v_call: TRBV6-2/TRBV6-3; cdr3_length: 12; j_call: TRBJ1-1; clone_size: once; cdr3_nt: TGTGCCAGCACCCGACAGGCGTCTGAAGCTTTCTTT; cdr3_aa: CASTRQASEAFF
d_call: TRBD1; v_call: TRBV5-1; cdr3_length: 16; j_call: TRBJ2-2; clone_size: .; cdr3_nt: TGCGCCAGCAGCCCGACAGGGGAGAGAAAAACCGGGGAGCTGTTTTTT; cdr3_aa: CASSPTGERKTGELFF
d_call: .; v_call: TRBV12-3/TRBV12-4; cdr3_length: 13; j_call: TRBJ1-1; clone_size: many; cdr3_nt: TGTGCCAGCAGTTCATTCCGCGGCACTGAAGCTTTCTTT; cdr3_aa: CASSSFRGTEAFF
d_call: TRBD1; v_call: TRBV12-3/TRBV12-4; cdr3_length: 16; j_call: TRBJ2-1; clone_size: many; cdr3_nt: TGTGCCAGCAGTCTACAGGGGGTAATGAACTACAATGAGCAGTTCTTC; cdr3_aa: CASSLQGVMNYNEQFF
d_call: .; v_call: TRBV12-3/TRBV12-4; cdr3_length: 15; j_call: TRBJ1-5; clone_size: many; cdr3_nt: TGTGCCAGCAGTCAGAACAGGGCTGGGGGTCAGCCCCAGCATTTT; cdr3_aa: CASSQNRAGGQPQHF
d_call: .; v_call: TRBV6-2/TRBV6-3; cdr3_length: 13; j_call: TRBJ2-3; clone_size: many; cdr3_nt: TGTGCCAGCAGTAAAAGGGGCACAGATACGCAGTATTTT; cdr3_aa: CASSKRGTDTQYF
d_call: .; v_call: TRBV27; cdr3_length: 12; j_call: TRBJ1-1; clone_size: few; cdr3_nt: TGTGCCAGCAGGGACCCGGGGACTGAAGCTTTCTTT; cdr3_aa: CASRDPGTEAFF
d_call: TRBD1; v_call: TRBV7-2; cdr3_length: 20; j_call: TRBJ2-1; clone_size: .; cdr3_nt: TGTGCCAGCAGCTTAGACCCATTCTTCGGGACAGGGGTGGTCTACAATGAGCAGTTCTTC; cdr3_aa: CASSLDPFFGTGVVYNEQFF
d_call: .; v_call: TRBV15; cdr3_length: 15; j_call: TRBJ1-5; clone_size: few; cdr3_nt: TGTGCCACCAGCAGACCCCACTGGGAGGGTCAGCCCCAGCATTTT; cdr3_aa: CATSRPHWEGQPQHF
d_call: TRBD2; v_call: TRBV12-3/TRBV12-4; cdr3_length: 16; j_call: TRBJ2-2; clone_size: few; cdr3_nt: TGTGCCAGCAGTAGCCCGGGGCGGGGGTCAACCGGGGAGCTGTTTTTT; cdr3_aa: CASSSPGRGSTGELFF
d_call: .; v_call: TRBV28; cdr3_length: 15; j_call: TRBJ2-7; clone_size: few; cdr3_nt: TGTGCCAGCAGTTTCTTGGGCGGCGAGGTCTACGAGCAGTACTTC; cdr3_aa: CASSFLGGEVYEQYF
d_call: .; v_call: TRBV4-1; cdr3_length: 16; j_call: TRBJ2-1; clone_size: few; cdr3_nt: TGCGCCAGCAGCCAAGATTTGGCTGATACCTACAATGAGCAGTTCTTC; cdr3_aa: CASSQDLADTYNEQFF
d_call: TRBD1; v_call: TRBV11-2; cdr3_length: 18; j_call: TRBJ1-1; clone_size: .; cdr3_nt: TGTGCCAGCAGCTTACGAAATCCGGGACAGCCTATAAACACTGAAGCTTTCTTT; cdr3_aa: CASSLRNPGQPINTEAFF
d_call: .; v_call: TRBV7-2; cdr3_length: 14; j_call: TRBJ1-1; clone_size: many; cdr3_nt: TGTGCCAGCAGCTCCCTTCTGGGCCACACTGAAGCTTTCTTT; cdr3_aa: CASSSLLGHTEAFF